This T cell receptor beta chain was captured by sequencing in a study of early T cells in non-severe SARS-CoV-2 infection. Germline lookup yields CDR1 SQVTM and CDR2 ANQGSEA. Trimming took off 4 bases at V and 8 bases at J, with 9 bases between the two ends. The CDR3 sequence is 11 residues long. MiXCR was run by TCRdb on the 5' RACE reads, yielding one entry per CDR3 protein. The table shows about 69,000 distinct CDR3 sequences, with 10% to 15% occurring only once. This clonotype has ten or more counts. The TCR originated in an adult who was a healthcare worker with PCR-confirmed SARS-CoV-2 infection or an uninfected control (not recorded which). The sequenced sample was whole blood. The J gene is TRBJ2-1, the V gene TRBV29-1; D is unclear. The CDR3, as DNA: TGCAGCGTTGCTTCGTCGGATGAGCAGTTCTTC. This sequence encodes CSVASSDEQFF.